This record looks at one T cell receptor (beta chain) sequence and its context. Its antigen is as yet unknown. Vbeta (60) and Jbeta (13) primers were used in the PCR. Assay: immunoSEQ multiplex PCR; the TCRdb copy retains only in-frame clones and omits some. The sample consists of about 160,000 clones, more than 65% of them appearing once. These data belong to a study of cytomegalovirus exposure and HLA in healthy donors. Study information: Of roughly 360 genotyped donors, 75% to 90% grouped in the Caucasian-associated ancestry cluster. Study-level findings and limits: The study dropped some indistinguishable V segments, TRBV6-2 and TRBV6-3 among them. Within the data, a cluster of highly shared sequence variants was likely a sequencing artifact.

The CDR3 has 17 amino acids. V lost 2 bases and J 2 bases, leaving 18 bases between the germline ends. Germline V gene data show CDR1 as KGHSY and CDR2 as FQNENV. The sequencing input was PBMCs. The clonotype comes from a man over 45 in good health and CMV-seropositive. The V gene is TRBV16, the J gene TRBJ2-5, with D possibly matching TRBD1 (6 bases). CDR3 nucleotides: TGTGCCAGCAGCCAAGCTAAGGACAGCACCTTACAAGAGACCCAGTACTTC. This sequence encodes CASSQAKDSTLQETQYF.